This T cell receptor (beta chain) was documented in a study of blood T cell repertoires in COVID-19. About the study: Acute and convalescent COVID-19 specimens originated in the United States, Italy and Spain.

In germline, CDR1 is MNHEY, CDR2 SVGAGI. The CDR3 consists of 11 residues. Trimming removed 8 bases from V and 1 base from J, with 5 bases in between. TCRdb keeps only in-frame clones here, not all; method: immunoSEQ multiplex PCR. The sample contains about 260,000 clones, about 89% of which appear only once. This clone is a singleton in its sample. The J gene is TRBJ1-2, the V gene TRBV6-5; D not certain. This sequence was found in a man between 35 and 55 years old with active or convalescent COVID-19. The specimen was peripheral blood. As DNA, the CDR3 is TGTGCCAGCGGCCTTAACTATGGCTACACCTTC. It specifies CASGLNYGYTF.